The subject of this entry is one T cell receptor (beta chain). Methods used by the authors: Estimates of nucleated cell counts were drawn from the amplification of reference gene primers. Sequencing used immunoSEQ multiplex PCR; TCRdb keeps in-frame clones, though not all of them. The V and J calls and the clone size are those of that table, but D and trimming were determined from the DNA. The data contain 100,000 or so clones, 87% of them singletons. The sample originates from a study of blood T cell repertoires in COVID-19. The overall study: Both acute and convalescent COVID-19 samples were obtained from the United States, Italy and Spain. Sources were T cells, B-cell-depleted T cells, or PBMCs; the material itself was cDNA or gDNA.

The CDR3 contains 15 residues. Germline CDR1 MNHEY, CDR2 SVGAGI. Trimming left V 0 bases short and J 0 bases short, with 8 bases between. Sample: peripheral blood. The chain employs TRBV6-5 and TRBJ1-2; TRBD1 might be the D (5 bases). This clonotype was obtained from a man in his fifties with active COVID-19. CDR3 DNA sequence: TGTGCCAGCAGTTACTCGGGCAGGGCTAACTATGGCTACACCTTC. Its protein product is CASSYSGRANYGYTF.